Listed below are T cell receptor beta chains from one sample, sequenced in a study of cytomegalovirus exposure and HLA in healthy donors. Measured with immunoSEQ multiplex PCR; TCRdb has only the in-frame clones, and not every one. This sample has 120,000 to 150,000 clones, with over 60% found just once. The sequenced sample was PBMCs. The receptors shown here come from a male donor in good health and CMV-seronegative. Each CDR3 is given with its conserved first and last residue. Fields, in order: D gene, J gene, V gene, clone size, CDR3 protein, CDR3 DNA. D genes are given only for firm matches. Clone sizes are given selectively: once, few, many, or a class where the clone is expanded.

D: .; J: TRBJ1-1; V: TRBV19; size: .; CDR3: CASSQGPNTEAFF; DNA: TGTGCCAGTAGTCAGGGTCCCAACACTGAAGCTTTCTTT
D: TRBD2; J: TRBJ2-5; V: TRBV27; size: .; CDR3: CASSFGAGGRETQYF; DNA: TGTGCCAGCAGTTTTGGAGCGGGAGGGCGGGAGACCCAGTACTTC
D: TRBD2; J: TRBJ2-2; V: TRBV7-9; size: .; CDR3: CASSSRLLAGINTGELFF; DNA: TGTGCCAGCAGCTCCCGGCTCCTAGCGGGGATAAACACCGGGGAGCTGTTTTTT
D: .; J: TRBJ1-1; V: TRBV19; size: .; CDR3: CASTVGGLSTEAFF; DNA: TGTGCCAGTACCGTGGGGGGACTTAGCACTGAAGCTTTCTTT
D: TRBD1; J: TRBJ1-1; V: TRBV19; size: .; CDR3: CASNAQGHTEAFF; DNA: TGTGCCAGCAATGCACAGGGGCACACTGAAGCTTTCTTT
D: .; J: TRBJ1-1; V: TRBV27; size: .; CDR3: CASSLAGENTEAFF; DNA: TGTGCCAGCAGTTTAGCAGGGGAGAACACTGAAGCTTTCTTT
D: .; J: TRBJ1-1; V: TRBV16; size: .; CDR3: CASSQSAAANTEAFF; DNA: TGTGCCAGCAGCCAATCTGCGGCAGCGAACACTGAAGCTTTCTTT
D: TRBD2; J: TRBJ2-3; V: TRBV5-1; size: .; CDR3: CASTLAGGLTDTQYF; DNA: TGCGCCAGCACGTTAGCGGGAGGTCTCACAGATACGCAGTATTTT
D: TRBD1; J: TRBJ2-7; V: TRBV27; size: .; CDR3: CASSLGTGSVYEQYF; DNA: TGTGCCAGCAGTTTAGGGACAGGGTCGGTTTACGAGCAGTACTTC
D: .; J: TRBJ1-2; V: TRBV6-5; size: .; CDR3: CATLGNLNYGYTF; DNA: TGTGCCACCCTGGGCAATTTGAACTATGGCTACACCTTC
D: .; J: TRBJ1-3; V: TRBV30; size: .; CDR3: CAWSEVQIFSGNTIYF; DNA: TGTGCCTGGAGTGAGGTACAGATTTTCTCTGGAAACACCATATATTTT
D: TRBD1; J: TRBJ1-3; V: TRBV5-1; size: .; CDR3: CASSLVPDRGYTGNTIYF; DNA: TGCGCCAGCAGCTTGGTCCCGGACAGGGGTTATACTGGAAACACCATATATTTT
D: .; J: TRBJ2-7; V: TRBV2; size: .; CDR3: CASSGDRLSYEQYF; DNA: TGTGCCAGCAGTGGAGACAGGCTTTCCTACGAGCAGTACTTC
D: TRBD1; J: TRBJ1-2; V: TRBV5-8; size: once; CDR3: CASSAGQTPYGYTF; DNA: TGTGCCAGCAGCGCGGGACAGACCCCATATGGCTACACCTTC
D: .; J: TRBJ2-1; V: TRBV9; size: few; CDR3: CASSAKPQGFHEQFF; DNA: TGTGCCAGCAGCGCAAAGCCCCAGGGATTTCATGAGCAGTTCTTC
D: .; J: TRBJ2-2; V: TRBV11-3; size: .; CDR3: CASSLGGANTGELFF; DNA: TGTGCCAGCAGCTTAGGGGGGGCGAACACCGGGGAGCTGTTTTTT
D: .; J: TRBJ1-4; V: TRBV11-2; size: few; CDR3: CASSYHREKLFF; DNA: TGTGCCAGCAGCTACCACAGGGAGAAACTGTTTTTT
D: TRBD2; J: TRBJ2-3; V: TRBV7-2; size: .; CDR3: CASSLGLAEDTQYF; DNA: TGTGCCAGCAGCTTAGGACTAGCGGAAGATACGCAGTATTTT
D: TRBD1; J: TRBJ1-4; V: TRBV19; size: .; CDR3: CASSTQGASIEKLFF; DNA: TGTGCCAGTAGTACCCAGGGGGCGTCGATTGAAAAACTGTTTTTT
D: .; J: TRBJ1-2; V: TRBV14; size: .; CDR3: CASIDSYGYTF; DNA: TGTGCCAGCATCGACAGCTATGGCTACACCTTC
D: .; J: TRBJ2-7; V: TRBV7-2; size: .; CDR3: CASSFTPGGTLSEQYF; DNA: TGTGCCAGCAGCTTTACGCCCGGCGGTACCCTCTCCGAGCAGTACTTC
D: .; J: TRBJ1-1; V: TRBV6-1; size: .; CDR3: CASSGLVNTEAFF; DNA: TGTGCCAGCAGTGGATTAGTGAACACTGAAGCTTTCTTT
D: TRBD2; J: TRBJ2-7; V: TRBV11-2; size: .; CDR3: CASSAELAGGSYEQYF; DNA: TGTGCCAGCAGCGCCGAACTAGCGGGGGGCTCCTACGAGCAGTACTTC
D: .; J: TRBJ2-7; V: TRBV5-6; size: .; CDR3: CASSLSAGIDSYEQYF; DNA: TGTGCCAGCAGCTTGTCAGCCGGGATTGATTCCTACGAGCAGTACTTC
D: .; J: TRBJ1-3; V: TRBV6-5; size: once; CDR3: CASSYSGGGNTIYF; DNA: TGTGCCAGCAGTTACTCGGGGGGGGGAAACACCATATATTTT
D: .; J: TRBJ2-1; V: TRBV20-1; size: .; CDR3: CSARTTTEQFF; DNA: TGCAGTGCTAGGACTACGACTGAGCAGTTCTTC
D: TRBD1; J: TRBJ1-2; V: TRBV13; size: .; CDR3: CASSLFAGGIHGYTF; DNA: TGTGCCAGCAGCTTATTCGCAGGGGGAATCCATGGCTACACCTTC
D: TRBD2; J: TRBJ2-5; V: TRBV11-3; size: .; CDR3: CASSLGEREQETQYF; DNA: TGTGCCAGCAGCTTAGGCGAGCGGGAACAAGAGACCCAGTACTTC
D: .; J: TRBJ1-1; V: TRBV10-3; size: .; CDR3: CAISKGLTEAFF; DNA: TGTGCCATCAGTAAAGGACTCACTGAAGCTTTCTTT
D: TRBD1; J: TRBJ2-7; V: TRBV5-1; size: once; CDR3: CASKYDRDYEQYF; DNA: TGCGCCAGCAAGTATGACAGGGACTACGAGCAGTACTTC
D: .; J: TRBJ2-4; V: TRBV7-9; size: .; CDR3: CASSLGTGGTKNIQYF; DNA: TGTGCCAGCAGCTTAGGGACTGGGGGCACCAAAAACATTCAGTACTTC
D: .; J: TRBJ2-2; V: TRBV5-4; size: .; CDR3: CASSRDFGYTGELFF; DNA: TGTGCCAGCAGCCGGGATTTTGGGTACACCGGGGAGCTGTTTTTT
D: .; J: TRBJ2-7; V: TRBV7-9; size: .; CDR3: CASSFRGAGYEQYF; DNA: TGTGCCAGCAGCTTTCGGGGGGCCGGGTACGAGCAGTACTTC
D: .; J: TRBJ2-2; V: TRBV7-8; size: .; CDR3: CASSLVAGLNTGELFF; DNA: TGTGCCAGCAGCTTAGTTGCGGGGCTTAACACCGGGGAGCTGTTTTTT
D: TRBD1; J: TRBJ1-2; V: TRBV6-6; size: .; CDR3: CASSYSGTASYYGYTF; DNA: TGTGCCAGCAGTTACTCCGGGACAGCGTCTTACTATGGCTACACCTTC
D: .; J: TRBJ1-5; V: TRBV27; size: .; CDR3: CASTPRGSNQPQHF; DNA: TGTGCCAGCACCCCTAGAGGTAGCAATCAGCCCCAGCATTTT